One and the same sample provided the 5 T cell receptor beta chains below, sequenced in a study of blood T cells in healthy people across ages (dated by TCRdb to the mid-2010s). The library was prepared using 5' RACE. The reads were generated on an Illumina HiSeq 2500. The second PCR ran for about 7 to 11 cycles and used a J-beta primer mix along with a sample-barcoded 5' primer. TCRdb cleaned the public reads at Q25 with fastp, built clones with MiXCR and kept in-frame beta chains. Entries are consolidated by CDR3 protein sequence, retaining the most common genes and DNA. For this sample the table gives 1.5 million to 2 million distinct CDR3 sequences, of which about 50% were detected only once. The ten most abundant clones make up roughly 2.1% of the sample. The sample was blood. Every receptor here comes from a woman aged 40-49 years in good health.

This clonotype was detected a few times. The chain joins TRBV20-1 to TRBJ2-5; D not certain. Germline lookup yields CDR1 DFQATT and CDR2 SNEGSKA (reference sequence). The germline V and J ends were trimmed by 3 bases and 11 bases, with 16 bases remaining between them. The CDR3 has 12 amino acids. CDR3 sequence (DNA): TGCAGTGCTAGCTCAGATAGATATGAGCAGTACTTC. It specifies CSASSDRYEQYF.

The chain joins TRBV11-2 to TRBJ2-7; maybe TRBD1 (6 bases). The CDR3 loop spans 14 amino acids. Germline CDR1 SGHAT, CDR2 FQNNGV. V lost 0 bases and J lost 4, with 10 bases in between. The CDR3 DNA follows: TGTGCCAGCAGCTTAGAGATAGGGGGTTACGAGCAGTACTTC. It yields the protein CASSLEIGGYEQYF.

The CDR3 sequence is CASSLRWPTGANVLTF. The CDR3 DNA sequence: TGTGCCAGCAGTTTACGGTGGCCCACTGGGGCCAACGTCCTGACTTTC. The V and J genes are TRBV12-3 or TRBV12-4 and TRBJ2-6; D not certain. Trimming removed 2 bases at V and 2 bases at J, with 10 bases between. This CDR3 region has 16 residues.

The chain uses TRBV6-5 and TRBJ2-1; D possibly uses TRBD1 or TRBD2 (5 bases each). The CDR3 has 15 amino acids. V was clipped by 2 bases and J by 12 bases, with 20 bases between them. Germline V CDR1 and CDR2: MNHEY, SVGAGI. The CDR3 here is CASSYGGLRGKGQFF. CDR3 in DNA: TGTGCCAGCAGTTACGGGGGTTTGAGGGGCAAAGGGCAGTTCTTC.

This chain uses TRBV13 with TRBJ2-7, with TRBD2 matching 10 bases. This CDR3 has 16 amino acids. Germline-derived CDR1 and CDR2 are PRHDT and FYEKMQ (reference sequence). The J segment lost 0 bases and the V segment lost 4 bases, leaving 6 bases of the junction unmatched. CDR3 protein: CASSWRLAGLSYEQYF. The CDR3 DNA sequence: TGTGCCAGCAGCTGGAGACTAGCGGGCCTCTCCTACGAGCAGTACTTC.